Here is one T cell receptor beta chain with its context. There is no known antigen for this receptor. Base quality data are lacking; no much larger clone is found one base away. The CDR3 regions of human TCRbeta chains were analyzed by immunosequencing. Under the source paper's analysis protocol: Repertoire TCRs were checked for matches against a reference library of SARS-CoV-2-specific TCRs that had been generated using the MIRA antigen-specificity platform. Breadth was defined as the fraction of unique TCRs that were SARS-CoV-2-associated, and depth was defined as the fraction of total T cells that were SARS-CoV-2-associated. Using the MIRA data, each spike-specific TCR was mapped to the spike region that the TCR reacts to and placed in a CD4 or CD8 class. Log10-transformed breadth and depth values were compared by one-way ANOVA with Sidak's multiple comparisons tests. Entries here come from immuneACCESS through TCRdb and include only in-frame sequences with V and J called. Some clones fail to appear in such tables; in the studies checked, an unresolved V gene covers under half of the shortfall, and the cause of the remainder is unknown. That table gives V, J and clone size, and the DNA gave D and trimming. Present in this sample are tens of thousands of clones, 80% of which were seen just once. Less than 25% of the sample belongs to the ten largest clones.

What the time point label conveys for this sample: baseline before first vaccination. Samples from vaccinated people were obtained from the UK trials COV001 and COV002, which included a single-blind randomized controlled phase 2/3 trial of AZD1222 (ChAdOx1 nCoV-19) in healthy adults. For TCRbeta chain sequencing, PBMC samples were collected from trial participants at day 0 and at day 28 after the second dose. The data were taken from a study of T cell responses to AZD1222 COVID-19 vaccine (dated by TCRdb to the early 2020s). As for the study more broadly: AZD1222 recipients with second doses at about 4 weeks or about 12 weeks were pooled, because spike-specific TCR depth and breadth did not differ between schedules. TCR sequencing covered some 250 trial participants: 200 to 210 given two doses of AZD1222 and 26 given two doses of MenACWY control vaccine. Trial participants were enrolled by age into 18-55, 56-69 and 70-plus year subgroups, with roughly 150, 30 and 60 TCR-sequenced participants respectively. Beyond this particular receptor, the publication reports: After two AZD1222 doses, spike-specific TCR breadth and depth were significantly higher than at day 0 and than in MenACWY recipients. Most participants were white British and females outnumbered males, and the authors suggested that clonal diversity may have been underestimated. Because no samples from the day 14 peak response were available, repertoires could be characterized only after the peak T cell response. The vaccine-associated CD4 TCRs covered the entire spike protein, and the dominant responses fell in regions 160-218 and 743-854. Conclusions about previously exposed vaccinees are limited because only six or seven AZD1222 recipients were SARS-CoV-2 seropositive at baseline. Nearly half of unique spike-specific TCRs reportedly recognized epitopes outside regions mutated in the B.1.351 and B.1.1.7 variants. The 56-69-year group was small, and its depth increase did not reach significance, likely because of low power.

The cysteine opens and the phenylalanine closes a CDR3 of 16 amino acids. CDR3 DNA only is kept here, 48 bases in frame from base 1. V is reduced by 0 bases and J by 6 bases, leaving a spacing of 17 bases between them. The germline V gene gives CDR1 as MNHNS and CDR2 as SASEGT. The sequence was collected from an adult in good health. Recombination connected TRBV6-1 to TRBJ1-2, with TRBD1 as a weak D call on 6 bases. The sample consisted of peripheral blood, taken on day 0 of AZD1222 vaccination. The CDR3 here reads CASSEAGAEQRHGYTF. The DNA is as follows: TGTGCCAGCAGTGAAGCGGGGGCAGAACAGCGCCATGGCTACACCTTC.